Listed below are T cell receptor beta chains from one sample, sequenced in a study of T cell repertoires in cytomegalovirus infection. Each CDR3 protein gets one entry after TCRdb re-called the reads with MiXCR. This table has nearly 450,000 distinct CDR3 sequences, about 33% appearing once. Material: PBMCs. These receptors were collected from a human donor in good health (CMV status not recorded). Some clones in this sample may be carry-over from other donors' samples. Each CDR3 is given with its conserved first and last residue. Fields, in order: V gene, J gene, clone size, D gene, CDR3 protein, CDR3 DNA. A D gene is named only where the DNA matches it firmly. The size entry is marked missing in some rows and otherwise reads once, few, many or a size class.

TRBV5-4	TRBJ2-5	-	-	CASSLGGVFPPGETQYF	TGTGCCAGCAGCTTGGGGGGGGTATTCCCACCCGGAGAGACCCAGTACTTC
TRBV20-1	TRBJ2-5	-	-	CSALRGAGDTQYF	TGCAGTGCTCTCAGGGGAGCTGGAGATACCCAGTACTTC
TRBV5-6	TRBJ1-2	-	-	CASSFRGAGGYTF	TGTGCCAGCAGCTTCCGGGGGGCGGGCGGCTACACCTTC
TRBV29-1	TRBJ2-1	-	-	CSVPGGYNEQFF	TGCAGCGTTCCCGGGGGTTACAATGAGCAGTTCTTC
TRBV29-1	TRBJ2-1	-	TRBD2	CSVEERLAAYNEQFF	TGCAGCGTTGAAGAAAGACTAGCGGCGTACAATGAGCAGTTCTTC
TRBV5-6	TRBJ1-1	once	-	CASSVRSVNRNTEAFF	TGTGCCAGCAGCGTCAGGTCGGTTAATAGGAACACTGAAGCTTTCTTT
TRBV11-2	TRBJ1-5	-	TRBD1	CASSSHRTGDPNQPQHF	TGTGCCAGCAGCTCCCACCGAACAGGGGACCCGAATCAGCCCCAGCATTTT
TRBV29-1	TRBJ2-2	few	-	CSVGRVTGELFF	TGCAGCGTAGGAAGGGTCACCGGGGAGCTGTTTTTT
TRBV4-1	TRBJ2-7	few	-	CASSPRDGEYEQYF	TGCGCCAGCAGCCCCCGGGACGGAGAATACGAGCAGTACTTC
TRBV6-6	TRBJ1-2	many	-	CASSRANYGYTF	TGTGCCAGCAGTCGGGCCAACTATGGCTACACCTTC
TRBV7-9	TRBJ2-1	few	-	CASSLGVRSLYNEQFF	TGTGCCAGCAGCTTAGGGGTCCGGAGTTTATACAATGAGCAGTTCTTC
TRBV12-3/TRBV12-4	TRBJ2-1	-	TRBD2	CASSFRVTSGGDEQFF	TGTGCCAGCAGTTTTCGAGTTACTAGCGGGGGCGATGAGCAGTTCTTC
TRBV19	TRBJ1-1	-	-	CASSIPGRDTEAFF	TGTGCCAGTAGTATCCCCGGCAGGGACACTGAAGCTTTCTTT
TRBV11-2	TRBJ2-3	-	TRBD2	CASTLRSGGHSTDTQYF	TGTGCCAGCACCCTAAGAAGCGGGGGACATAGCACAGATACGCAGTATTTT
TRBV6-1	TRBJ2-2	many	TRBD2	CASSLTSADELFF	TGTGCCAGCAGTTTAACTAGCGCCGACGAGCTGTTTTTT
TRBV12-3/TRBV12-4	TRBJ1-6	-	-	CASRAGPDYNSPLHF	TGTGCCAGCAGAGCAGGACCGGACTATAATTCACCCCTCCACTTT
TRBV10-3	TRBJ2-2	once	-	CAIAQMPPTGELFF	TGTGCCATCGCCCAAATGCCCCCGACCGGGGAGCTGTTTTTT
TRBV7-6	TRBJ2-7	-	-	CASSSSPWLQYEQYF	TGTGCCAGCAGCTCTTCTCCCTGGCTTCAGTACGAGCAGTACTTC
TRBV7-2	TRBJ1-2	-	-	CASSLPGRDPYGYTF	TGTGCCAGCAGCTTACCAGGCCGCGATCCCTATGGCTACACCTTC
TRBV7-2	TRBJ1-1	many	-	CASSRETGMNTEAFF	TGTGCCAGCAGCCGAGAAACAGGGATGAACACTGAAGCTTTCTTT
TRBV5-5	TRBJ2-7	few	-	CASSLDLGYEQYF	TGTGCCAGCAGCTTGGATTTGGGTTACGAGCAGTACTTC
TRBV7-2	TRBJ2-1	many	-	CASSLSRSSYNEQFF	TGTGCCAGCAGCTTATCGAGGAGCTCCTACAATGAGCAGTTCTTC
TRBV10-3	TRBJ2-7	-	TRBD2	CATAERGGLYEQYF	TGTGCCACCGCCGAGCGCGGGGGGCTCTACGAGCAGTACTTC
TRBV2	TRBJ2-1	few	-	CASSSDRSYNEQFF	TGTGCCAGCAGCTCAGACAGATCCTACAATGAGCAGTTCTTC
TRBV20-1	TRBJ2-7	-	TRBD1	CSGGTVDTATYEQYF	TGCAGTGGGGGGACAGTCGACACGGCTACCTACGAGCAGTACTTC
TRBV4-1	TRBJ2-3	many	-	CASSQDKGGSFTDTQYF	TGCGCCAGCAGCCAAGATAAGGGCGGGTCCTTCACAGATACGCAGTATTTT
TRBV5-6	TRBJ1-2	-	-	CASSLYLYRVDYGYTF	TGTGCCAGCAGCTTGTACCTTTACAGGGTGGACTATGGCTACACCTTC
TRBV20-1	TRBJ2-5	few	-	CSARDEGKETQYF	TGCAGTGCTAGAGATGAAGGGAAAGAGACCCAGTACTTC
TRBV7-3	TRBJ1-6	-	-	CASSLVVGDSPLHF	TGTGCCAGCAGCTTAGTAGTAGGGGATTCACCCCTCCACTTT
TRBV4-1	TRBJ2-3	many	-	CASSQDSLTSTDTQYF	TGCGCCAGCAGCCAAGACAGTCTGACTAGCACAGATACGCAGTATTTT
TRBV7-6	TRBJ2-2	-	TRBD1	CASSLALLRDRETEELFF	TGTGCCAGCAGCTTAGCGTTGCTCCGGGACAGGGAGACCGAGGAGCTGTTTTTT
TRBV6-2/TRBV6-3	TRBJ2-1	few	TRBD2	CASRKRLADYNEQFF	TGTGCCAGCCGGAAACGGCTAGCGGATTACAATGAGCAGTTCTTC
TRBV5-4	TRBJ2-3	-	-	CASTPAAAGHNTDTQYF	TGTGCCAGCACCCCCGCGGCCGCGGGACATAACACAGATACGCAGTATTTT
TRBV30	TRBJ1-6	few	TRBD1	CACAGGGSPLHF	TGTGCCTGCGCAGGGGGCGGTTCACCCCTCCACTTT
TRBV12-3/TRBV12-4	TRBJ1-3	many	-	CASSFNRAQDTIYF	TGTGCCAGCAGTTTTAACAGGGCCCAGGACACCATATATTTT
TRBV20-1	TRBJ1-5	few	-	CSATRPRGNQPQHF	TGCAGTGCTACACGACCCCGGGGCAATCAGCCCCAGCATTTT
TRBV20-1	TRBJ1-5	-	-	CSASRGSTSQPQHF	TGCAGTGCTAGCCGGGGGTCGACGAGTCAGCCCCAGCATTTT
TRBV5-6	TRBJ1-5	-	-	CASSSGTINQPQHF	TGTGCCAGCAGCTCCGGGACAATCAATCAGCCCCAGCATTTT
TRBV27	TRBJ2-1	-	TRBD1	CASSLAPSSGGASDEQFF	TGTGCCAGCAGTTTGGCCCCATCATCAGGGGGCGCGAGCGATGAGCAGTTCTTC
TRBV28	TRBJ2-3	many	TRBD2	CASTGRGGDTQYF	TGTGCCAGCACCGGGCGGGGGGGGGATACGCAGTATTTT
TRBV28	TRBJ1-2	-	TRBD1	CASSTGAHYGYTF	TGTGCCAGCAGTACAGGGGCTCACTATGGCTACACCTTC
TRBV20-1	TRBJ1-1	-	-	CSAILPGGGTPTEAFF	TGCAGCGCCATACTACCGGGCGGGGGTACCCCTACTGAAGCCTTCTTT
TRBV28	TRBJ2-7	-	-	CASSLGPGRGYEQYF	TGTGCCAGCAGTTTAGGGCCGGGCAGGGGCTACGAGCAGTACTTC
TRBV27	TRBJ2-7	once	-	CAISSSSYEQYF	TGTGCCATCAGTTCAAGCTCCTACGAGCAGTACTTC
TRBV27	TRBJ1-2	-	-	CASSVDGRYGYTF	TGTGCCAGCAGTGTTGACGGACGCTATGGCTACACCTTC
TRBV19	TRBJ2-1	few	TRBD1	CASSIEGTGSYNEQFF	TGTGCCAGTAGTATAGAGGGGACAGGATCCTACAATGAGCAGTTCTTC
TRBV25-1	TRBJ1-1	many	-	CASSEFTGVNTEAFF	TGTGCCAGCAGTGAATTTACGGGAGTGAACACTGAAGCTTTCTTT
TRBV7-8	TRBJ2-2	many	-	CASSLASGTINTGELFF	TGTGCCAGCAGCTTAGCATCCGGGACAATTAACACCGGGGAGCTGTTTTTT
TRBV5-4	TRBJ2-5	-	TRBD1	CASSRTGASRLQETQYF	TGTGCCAGCAGCCGGACAGGGGCCTCTCGACTCCAAGAGACCCAGTACTTC
TRBV5-8	TRBJ2-1	-	TRBD2	CASSERASGYNEQFF	TGTGCCAGCAGCGAGAGGGCTAGCGGGTACAATGAGCAGTTCTTC
TRBV2	TRBJ2-1	-	-	CAKGVTTRYETFF	TGTGCCAAAGGGGTGACAACACGGTATGAGACGTTCTTC
TRBV5-1	TRBJ2-5	few	TRBD1	CASSPTDRAQETQYF	TGCGCCAGCAGCCCGACAGACAGGGCGCAAGAGACCCAGTACTTC
TRBV7-8	TRBJ2-7	-	-	CSRSIYSHDPYF	TGTTCCCGCAGCATATACTCCCACGATCCGTACTTC
TRBV25-1	TRBJ2-7	-	TRBD1	CASTRPGGYEQYF	TGTGCCAGCACCCGCCCAGGGGGCTACGAGCAGTACTTC
TRBV7-8	TRBJ2-1	-	-	CASSSINEQFF	TGTGCCAGCAGCTCTATCAATGAGCAGTTCTTC
TRBV10-3	TRBJ2-5	many	-	CAISESLHFEGQETQYF	TGTGCCATCAGTGAGTCCCTCCATTTTGAAGGACAAGAGACCCAGTACTTC
TRBV4-1	TRBJ1-6	once	-	CASSQDRAARDNSPLHF	TGCGCCAGCAGCCAAGATAGGGCCGCCAGAGATAATTCACCCCTCCACTTT
TRBV6-1	TRBJ2-6	-	TRBD1	CASRHRGRLSGANVLTF	TGTGCCAGCAGGCACAGGGGGCGACTCTCTGGGGCCAACGTCCTGACTTTC
TRBV24-1	TRBJ1-5	few	TRBD1	CATSDGTGVVQPQHF	TGTGCCACCAGTGACGGGACAGGGGTCGTTCAGCCCCAGCATTTT